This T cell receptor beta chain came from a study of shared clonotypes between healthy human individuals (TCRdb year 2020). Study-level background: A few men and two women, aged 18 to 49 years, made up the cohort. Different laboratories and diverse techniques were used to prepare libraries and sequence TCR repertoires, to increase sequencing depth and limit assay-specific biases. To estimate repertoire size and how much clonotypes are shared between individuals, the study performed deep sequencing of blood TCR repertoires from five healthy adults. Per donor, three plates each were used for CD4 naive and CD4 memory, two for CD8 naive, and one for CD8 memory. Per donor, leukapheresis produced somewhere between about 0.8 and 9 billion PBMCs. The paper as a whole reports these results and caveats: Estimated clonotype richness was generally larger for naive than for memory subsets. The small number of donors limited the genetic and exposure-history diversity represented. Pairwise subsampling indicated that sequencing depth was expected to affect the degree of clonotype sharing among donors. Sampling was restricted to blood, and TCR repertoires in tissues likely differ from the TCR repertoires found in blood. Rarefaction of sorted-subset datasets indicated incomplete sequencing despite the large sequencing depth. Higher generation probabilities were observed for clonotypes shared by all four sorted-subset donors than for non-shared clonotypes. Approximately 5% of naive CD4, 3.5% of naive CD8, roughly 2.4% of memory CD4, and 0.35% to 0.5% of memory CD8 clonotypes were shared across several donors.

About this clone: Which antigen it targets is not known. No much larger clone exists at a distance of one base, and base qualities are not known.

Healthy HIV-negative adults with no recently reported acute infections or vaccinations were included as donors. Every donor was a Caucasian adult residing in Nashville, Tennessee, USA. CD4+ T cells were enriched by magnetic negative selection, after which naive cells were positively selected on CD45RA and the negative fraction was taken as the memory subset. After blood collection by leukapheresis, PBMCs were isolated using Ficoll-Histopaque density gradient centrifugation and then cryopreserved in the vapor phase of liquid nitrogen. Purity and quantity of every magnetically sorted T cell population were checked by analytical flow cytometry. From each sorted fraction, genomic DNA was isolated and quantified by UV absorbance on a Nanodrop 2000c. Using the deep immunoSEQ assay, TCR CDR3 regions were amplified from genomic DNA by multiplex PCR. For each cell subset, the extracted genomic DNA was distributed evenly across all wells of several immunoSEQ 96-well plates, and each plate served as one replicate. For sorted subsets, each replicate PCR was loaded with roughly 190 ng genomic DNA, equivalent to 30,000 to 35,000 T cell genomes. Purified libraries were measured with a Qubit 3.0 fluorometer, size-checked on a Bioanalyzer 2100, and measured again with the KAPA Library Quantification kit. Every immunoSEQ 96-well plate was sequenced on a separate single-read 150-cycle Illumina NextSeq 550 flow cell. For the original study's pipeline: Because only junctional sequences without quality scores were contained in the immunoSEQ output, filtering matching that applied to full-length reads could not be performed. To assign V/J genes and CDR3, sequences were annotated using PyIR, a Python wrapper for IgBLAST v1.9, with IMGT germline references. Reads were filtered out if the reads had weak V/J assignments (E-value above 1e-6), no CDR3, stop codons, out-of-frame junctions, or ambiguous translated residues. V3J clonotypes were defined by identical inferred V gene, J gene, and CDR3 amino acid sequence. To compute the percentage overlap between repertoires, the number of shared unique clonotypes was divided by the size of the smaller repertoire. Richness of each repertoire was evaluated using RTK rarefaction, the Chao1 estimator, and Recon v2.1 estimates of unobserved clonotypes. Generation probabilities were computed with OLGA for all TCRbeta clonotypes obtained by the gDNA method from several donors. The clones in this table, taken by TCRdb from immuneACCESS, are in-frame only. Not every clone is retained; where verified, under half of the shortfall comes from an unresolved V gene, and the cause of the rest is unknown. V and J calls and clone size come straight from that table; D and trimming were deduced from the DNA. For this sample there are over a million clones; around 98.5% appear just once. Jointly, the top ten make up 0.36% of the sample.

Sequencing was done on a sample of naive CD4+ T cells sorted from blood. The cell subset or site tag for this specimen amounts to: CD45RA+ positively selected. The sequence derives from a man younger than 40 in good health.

The CDR3 reads CSARQGTDTQYF. The nucleotides read TGCAGCGCCCGACAGGGGACAGATACGCAGTATTTT. This chain is built from TRBV29-1 and TRBJ2-3; TRBD1 fits 8 bases in the junction. The CDR3 has 12 amino acids, counting the end cysteine and phenylalanine. Left in the record is the CDR3 DNA by itself, 36 bases read in frame from the first base. The germline V gene sets CDR1 to SQVTM and CDR2 to ANQGSEA. Trimming removed 7 bases from V and 3 bases from J; the gene matches leave 3 bases unexplained.